A single sample gave rise to the 31 T cell receptor beta chains below, sequenced in a study of cytomegalovirus exposure and HLA in healthy donors. Method: immunoSEQ multiplex PCR; TCRdb's copy keeps in-frame clones and lacks some. The sample has some 260,000 clones, about 92% seen once. The sample comprised PBMCs. The receptor set was obtained from a young woman in good health and CMV-seronegative.

As concerns this clone: Other nucleotide sequences in the sample specify the same CDR3. V and J are TRBV4-2 and TRBJ1-5; D gene uncertain. Germline V gene data show CDR1 as LGHNA and CDR2 as YNFKEQ. The CDR3 spans 13 residues. V dropped 0 bases and J dropped 7 bases, with 7 bases sitting between them. The CDR3 loop reads CASSQEVGQPQHF. CDR3 bases: TGTGCCAGCAGCCAAGAAGTGGGACAGCCCCAGCATTTT.

DNA of the CDR3: TGTGCCAGCAGCTTATTAGTGGGAGCAAGCACAGATACGCAGTATTTT. Its translation is CASSLLVGASTDTQYF. The gene calls are TRBV7-9 and TRBJ2-3; the D gene is possibly TRBD2 (5 bases). Trimming cost V 2 bases and J 0 bases, with 12 bases left between them. Looked up from germline, CDR1 is SEHNR and CDR2 is FQNEAQ (reference sequence). The CDR3 length is 16 residues.

This clone was detected only a few times. V and J are TRBV10-3 and TRBJ2-7; D gene uncertain. The germline gives CDR1 ENHRY, CDR2 SYGVKD. V was pared by 0 bases and J by 6 bases, with 9 bases between. The CDR3 runs to 13 residues. This CDR3 is CAISESVSREQYF. CDR3 in DNA: TGTGCCATCAGTGAGTCGGTGAGTCGCGAGCAGTACTTC.

The chain is built from TRBV7-2 and TRBJ2-7, with 8 bases matching TRBD2. The germline CDR1 and CDR2 sequences are SGHTA and FQGNSA. Losses at the gene ends were 5 bases for V and 6 bases for J; bases not matched to a gene: 12. The CDR3 extends over 15 amino acids. CDR3 DNA sequence: TGTGCCAGCAGCAGGACGATAGCGGGACCTCTCGAGCAGTACTTC. Amino acid sequence: CASSRTIAGPLEQYF.

The rearrangement joins TRBV11-2 to TRBJ2-7; D may be TRBD1 (6 bases). This CDR3 comprises 17 residues. V lost 1 base and J lost 3, with 19 bases in between. In germline, CDR1 is SGHAT, CDR2 FQNNGV. The CDR3 region has the DNA TGTGCCAGCAGCTTAGCTCTCTCCCTCAAGGACAGCTACGAGCAGTACTTC. It codes for CASSLALSLKDSYEQYF.

In its sample, this clone was seen a few times. This chain links TRBV10-3 with TRBJ2-7; 16 bases agree with TRBD2. The V gene's germline CDR1 is ENHRY and CDR2 SYGVKD. CDR3 length: 17 residues. With V trimmed by 7 bases and J by 6 bases, 12 bases remained unmatched. The CDR3 DNA reads as TGTGCCATCACCGAGGGACTAGCGGGAGGGCCCGGGGGCGAGCAGTACTTC. It is translated as CAITEGLAGGPGGEQYF.

V gene TRBV7-9 combines with J gene TRBJ2-3; a possible D gene is TRBD1 (5 bases). Germline CDR1 is SEHNR and CDR2 is FQNEAQ (reference sequence). The V gene lost 5 bases and the J gene lost 5 bases, with 17 bases spanning the gap. The length of the CDR3 is 15 residues. The CDR3 DNA sequence: TGTGCCAGCAGCCCACGTACAGGACCGGGAGATACGCAGTATTTT. It codes for CASSPRTGPGDTQYF.

This clone was seen more than once but under ten times. The chain carries TRBV11-3 and TRBJ2-7, with TRBD1 as a possible D gene (6 bases). V lost 6 bases and J lost 3, with 12 bases in between. The germline V gene has CDR1 SGHNT and CDR2 YENEEA. This CDR3 has 13 amino acids. The DNA for the CDR3 is TGTGCCAGCAGTCCGGGACACAACTACGAGCAGTACTTC. Translating gives CASSPGHNYEQYF.

The chain is built from TRBV29-1 and TRBJ2-5; the D is unclear. The CDR3 is made up of 11 amino acids. Trimming left V 6 bases short and J 5 bases short, with 10 bases between. CDR1 is SQVTM, CDR2 ANQGSEA, per germline. The CDR3 sequence is CSVLYWETQYF. In DNA, the CDR3 is TGCAGCGTCCTATATTGGGAGACCCAGTACTTC.

This chain joins TRBV4-1 and TRBJ1-1; perhaps TRBD1 as D (6 bases). The CDR3 covers 14 residues. The V and J ends lost 0 bases and 5 bases respectively, with 10 bases between them. The V gene's germline CDR1 is MGHRA and CDR2 YSYEKL. The CDR3 spells CASSQDPGATEAFF. CDR3 DNA: TGCGCCAGCAGCCAAGATCCGGGGGCAACTGAAGCTTTCTTT.

The gene calls are TRBV5-1 and TRBJ2-4; maybe TRBD2 (6 bases). CDR1 is SGHRS and CDR2 is YFSETQ in the germline V gene. Trimming removed 4 bases from V and 2 bases from J, with 10 bases in between. The CDR3 has 14 amino acids. CDR3 DNA sequence: TGCGCCAGCAGCCAGGAGGGTTCCAAAAACATTCAGTACTTC. Translation gives CASSQEGSKNIQYF.

This clone has a single count. V is TRBV5-1 and J is TRBJ2-1; no clear D. V was clipped by 6 bases and J by 6 bases, with 13 bases between them. The CDR3 has 13 residues. Germline V lookup: CDR1 SGHRS, CDR2 YFSETQ. The CDR3 loop reads CASTPLVTNEQFF. DNA of the CDR3: TGCGCCAGCACCCCGTTAGTTACCAATGAGCAGTTCTTC.

This clone was seen a few times. This chain uses TRBV28 with TRBJ2-7; the D is unclear. V was cut by 2 bases and J by 3 bases, with 5 bases left in between. Germline-derived CDR1 and CDR2 are MDHEN and SYDVKM. CDR3 length: 12 amino acids. CDR3 in DNA: TGTGCCAGCAGTTTAGAATACTACGAGCAGTACTTC. Amino acids: CASSLEYYEQYF.

V usage is TRBV6-5 and J usage is TRBJ1-3; no clear D gene. V lost 0 bases, J lost 2 bases, and 11 bases lay in between. CDR1 and CDR2 (germline): MNHEY, SVGAGI. There are 16 residues in the CDR3. The CDR3 DNA reads TGTGCCAGCAGTTACTCAGAGGGTATGGCTGGAAACACCATATATTTT. Translation gives CASSYSEGMAGNTIYF.

The rearrangement links TRBV11-2 to TRBJ2-7, with 8 nucleotides matching TRBD1. The CDR3 loop spans 15 amino acids. CDR1 SGHAT and CDR2 FQNNGV come from the germline V gene. V gave up 5 bases and J gave up 2 bases; unmatched junction bases: 8. The CDR3 is CASSQGQEAAYEQYF. The CDR3 coding sequence is TGTGCCAGCAGCCAGGGACAGGAGGCGGCCTACGAGCAGTACTTC.

V is TRBV7-2 and J is TRBJ1-1; TRBD1 aligns across 7 bases. Looked up from germline, CDR1 is SGHTA and CDR2 is FQGNSA. This CDR3 spans 13 amino acids. V lost 1 base and J lost 8; bases outside the gene matches: 4. CDR3 coding DNA: TGTGCCAGCAGCTTAGGATGGACAGGCGAAGCTTTCTTT. Its translation is CASSLGWTGEAFF. The whole variable domain, remainder taken from reference TRBV7-2 and TRBJ1-1, is GAGVSQSPSNKVTEKGKDVELRCDPISGHTALYWYRQSLGQGLEFLIYFQGNSAPDKSGLPSDRFSAERTGGSVSTLTIQRTQQEDSAVYLCASSLGWTGEAFFGQGTRLTVV.

V is TRBV25-1 and J is TRBJ1-4; D gene ambiguous. CDR3 length equals 15 residues. The germline V and J ends were trimmed by 2 bases and 3 bases, with 10 bases remaining between them. CDR1 is MGHDK, CDR2 SYGVNS, per germline. The CDR3 loop is CASSELDTANEKLFF. The CDR3 DNA sequence: TGTGCCAGCAGTGAACTCGACACCGCTAATGAAAAACTGTTTTTT.

This rearrangement joins TRBV7-9 to TRBJ2-7; TRBD2 matches at 11 bases. The CDR3 covers 16 residues. V lost 4 bases and J lost 2; bases outside the gene matches: 7. Looked up from germline, CDR1 is SEHNR and CDR2 is FQNEAQ (reference sequence). CDR3 sequence (DNA): TGTGCCAGCAGCTCCCCGACTAGCGGGATACCCTACGAGCAGTACTTC. Amino acid sequence: CASSSPTSGIPYEQYF. Looking up the rest from reference TRBV7-9 and TRBJ2-7 gives the full variable domain: DTGVSQNPRHKITKRGQNVTFRCDPISEHNRLYWYRQTLGQGPEFLTYFQNEAQLEKSRLLSDRFSAERPKGSFSTLEIQRTEQGDSAMYLCASSSPTSGIPYEQYFGPGTRLTVT.

The chain employs TRBV6-4 and TRBJ2-2; D might be TRBD1 or TRBD2, each matching 5 bases. CDR1 MRHNA and CDR2 SNTAGT come from the germline V gene. The V and J ends lost 6 bases and 3 bases respectively, with 11 bases between them. CDR3 size: 14 residues. In DNA form, the CDR3 reads TGTGCCAGCAGGGGGGACCAACACACCGGGGAGCTGTTTTTT. The encoded protein is CASRGDQHTGELFF.

The chain carries TRBV27 and TRBJ2-1, with 7 bases fitting TRBD1. Per the germline V gene, CDR1 is MNHEY and CDR2 is SMNVEV (reference sequence). The CDR3 extends over 14 amino acids. Unmatched junction bases numbered 2, after V lost 1 base and J lost 5 bases. The CDR3 nucleotides read TGTGCCAGCAGTTTATACAGGGGCCACAATGAGCAGTTCTTC. It yields the protein CASSLYRGHNEQFF.

This clone was found once. The chain is built from TRBV18 and TRBJ1-2; D possibly corresponds to TRBD1 (5 bases). CDR3 length: 14 amino acids. V was clipped by 3 bases and J by 7 bases, with 15 bases between them. Germline V lookup: CDR1 KGHSH, CDR2 LQKENI. CDR3 protein: CASSPREGLSGYTF. Written as DNA, the CDR3 is TGTGCCAGCTCACCCCGGGAGGGGCTTAGTGGCTACACCTTC.

The chain is built from TRBV6-5 and TRBJ2-5; 8 bases are shared with TRBD2. The V gene end was trimmed by 7 bases and the J gene end by 4 bases; junction bases not matched to a gene: 8. Germline lookup yields CDR1 MNHEY and CDR2 SVGAGI. CDR3 size: 14 residues. The CDR3: CASTIGRGRETQYF. The CDR3 DNA follows: TGTGCCAGCACCATCGGGAGGGGAAGAGAGACCCAGTACTTC.

The chain employs TRBV28 and TRBJ1-1, with 8 bases lining up with TRBD1. V was pared by 2 bases and J by 7 bases, with 12 bases of the junction left unmatched. The CDR3 has 16 residues. Germline V CDR1 and CDR2: MDHEN, SYDVKM. CDR3 nucleotide sequence: TGTGCCAGCAGTTTACTTGTTCAGGGGGCAGATGGTGAAGCTTTCTTT. This gives the protein CASSLLVQGADGEAFF.

This chain joins TRBV9 and TRBJ2-1, with 10 bases lining up with TRBD2. The germline V gene has CDR1 SGDLS and CDR2 YYNGEE. The CDR3 loop spans 16 amino acids. The junction had 6 bases not matched to a gene; V was cut back by 0 bases and J by 6 bases. CDR3 protein: CASSVGLAGASNEQFF. CDR3 DNA: TGTGCCAGCAGCGTAGGGCTAGCGGGAGCATCCAATGAGCAGTTCTTC.

V gene TRBV28 combines with J gene TRBJ2-3; D ambiguous. Germline CDR1 and CDR2: MDHEN and SYDVKM. The CDR3 is made up of 14 amino acids. V was pared by 3 bases and J by 2 bases, with 9 bases between. The DNA for the CDR3 is TGTGCCAGCAGTTTCGACGGCCTCACAGATACGCAGTATTTT. Encoded protein: CASSFDGLTDTQYF.

CDR3 bases: TGTGCCAGTAGCCCCAAGGCCCTAGGGGCTGAAGCTTTCTTT. Protein sequence: CASSPKALGAEAFF. The V gene is TRBV19, the J gene TRBJ1-1, with D perhaps matching TRBD1 (5 bases). V lost 6 bases and J lost 6, with 17 bases in between. Germline V gives CDR1 LNHDA, CDR2 SQIVND (reference sequence). The CDR3 extends over 14 amino acids. The whole variable domain, filled in from reference TRBV19 and TRBJ1-1, reads DGGITQSPKYLFRKEGQNVTLSCEQNLNHDAMYWYRQDPGQGLRLIYYSQIVNDFQKGDIAEGYSVSREKKESFPLTVTSAQKNPTAFYLCASSPKALGAEAFFGQGTRLTVV.

J is TRBJ2-7 and V is TRBV9; 12 positions agree with TRBD2. This CDR3 has 16 amino acids. Germline V gives CDR1 SGDLS, CDR2 YYNGEE. The V segment lost 3 bases and the J segment 0 bases; nucleotides outside the gene matches: 4. CDR3 bases: TGTGCCAGCAGCGATGGACTAGCGGGACGCTCCTACGAGCAGTACTTC. This encodes CASSDGLAGRSYEQYF.

The rearrangement joins TRBV23-1 to TRBJ2-6; D is perhaps TRBD2 (5 bases). TRBV23-1 is filed as an ORF, its function uncertain. Trimming left V 0 bases short and J 0 bases short, with 15 bases between. The CDR3 runs 19 residues. The CDR3 here is CASSQSGRVGYSGANVLTF. The CDR3 region has the DNA TGCGCCAGCAGTCAATCTGGGCGGGTGGGATACTCTGGGGCCAACGTCCTGACTTTC.

The chain is built from TRBV27 and TRBJ2-7; 7 bases are a match to TRBD2. Germline CDR1 reads MNHEY; CDR2 reads SMNVEV (reference sequence). The ends lost 9 bases at V and 0 bases at J; junction bases unmatched: 8. The length of the CDR3 is 14 residues. The CDR3 loop reads CASGTGGPSYEQYF. The CDR3 nucleotides are TGTGCCAGTGGAACGGGAGGACCCTCCTACGAGCAGTACTTC.

The chain employs TRBV13 and TRBJ2-7; perhaps D is TRBD1 or TRBD2 (6 bases each). The CDR3 extends over 15 amino acids. CDR1 is PRHDT, CDR2 FYEKMQ, per germline (reference sequence). Trimming pared 0 bases from V and 4 bases from J, leaving 13 bases between. CDR3 in amino acids: CASSLGQGRGYEQYF. As DNA, the CDR3 is TGTGCCAGCAGCTTAGGGCAGGGGCGGGGATACGAGCAGTACTTC.

This clone was recorded once. The chain employs TRBV4-1 and TRBJ2-7; D is possibly TRBD1 (6 bases). The CDR3 sequence is 15 residues long. Trimming removed 3 bases at V and 1 base at J, with 13 bases between. The germline gives CDR1 MGHRA, CDR2 YSYEKL. The CDR3, as DNA: TGCGCCAGCAGCCACCCCGGGACACCATCCTACGAGCAGTACTTC. Its protein product is CASSHPGTPSYEQYF.